This T cell receptor beta chain was sequenced during a study of cytomegalovirus exposure and HLA in healthy donors. General study points: Accounts indicate the classifier identified cytomegalovirus status with strong specificity and sensitivity.

The donors formed part of the approximately 120-subject validation cohort, distinct from the roughly 730-subject first cohort. The method was immunoSEQ multiplex PCR; TCRdb's version includes in-frame clones alone and lacks a portion of them. The sample yields over 100,000 clones, roughly nine tenths seen once. As regards this clone: Its antigen is not known.

The germline CDR1 and CDR2 sequences are SNHLY and FYNNEI. The CDR3 has 14 amino acids. Deletions cut 7 bases from V and 1 base from J, with 13 bases between. Sequenced input: PBMCs. The rearrangement joins TRBV2 to TRBJ1-1; no definite D call. The sequence was obtained from a woman under 30 in good health and CMV-seronegative. Written as DNA, the CDR3 is TGTGCCAGCAAGTTCCTCCGGGAGAACACTGAAGCTTTCTTT. This sequence encodes CASKFLRENTEAFF.